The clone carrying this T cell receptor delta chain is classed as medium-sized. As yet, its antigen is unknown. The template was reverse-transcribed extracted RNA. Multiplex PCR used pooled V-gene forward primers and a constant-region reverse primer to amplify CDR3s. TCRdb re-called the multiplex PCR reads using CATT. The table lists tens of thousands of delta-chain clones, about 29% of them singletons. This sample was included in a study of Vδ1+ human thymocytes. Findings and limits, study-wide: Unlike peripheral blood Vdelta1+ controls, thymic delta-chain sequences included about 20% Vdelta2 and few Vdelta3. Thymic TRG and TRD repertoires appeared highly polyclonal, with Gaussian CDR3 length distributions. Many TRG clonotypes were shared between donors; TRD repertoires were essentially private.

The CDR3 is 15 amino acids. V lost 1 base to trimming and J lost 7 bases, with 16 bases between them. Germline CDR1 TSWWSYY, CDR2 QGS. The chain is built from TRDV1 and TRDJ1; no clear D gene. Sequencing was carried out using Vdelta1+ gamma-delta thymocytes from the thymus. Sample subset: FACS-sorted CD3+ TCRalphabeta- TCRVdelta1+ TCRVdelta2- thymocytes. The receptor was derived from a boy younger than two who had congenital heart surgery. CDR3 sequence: CALGEPAKRPGKLIF. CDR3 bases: TGTGCTCTTGGGGAACCGGCCAAACGCCCGGGTAAACTCATCTTT.